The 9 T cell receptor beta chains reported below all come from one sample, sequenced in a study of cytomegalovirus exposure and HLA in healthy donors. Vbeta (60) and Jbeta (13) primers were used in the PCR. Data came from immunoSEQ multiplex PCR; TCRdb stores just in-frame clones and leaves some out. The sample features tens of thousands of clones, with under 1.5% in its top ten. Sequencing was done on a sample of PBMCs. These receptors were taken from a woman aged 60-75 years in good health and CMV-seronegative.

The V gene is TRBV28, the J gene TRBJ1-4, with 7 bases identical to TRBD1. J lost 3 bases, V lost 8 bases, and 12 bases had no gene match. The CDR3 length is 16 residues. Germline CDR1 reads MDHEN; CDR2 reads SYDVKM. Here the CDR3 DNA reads TGTGCCAGCGGAAACCCTAACAGGGGATCTAATGAAAAACTGTTTTTT. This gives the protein CASGNPNRGSNEKLFF.

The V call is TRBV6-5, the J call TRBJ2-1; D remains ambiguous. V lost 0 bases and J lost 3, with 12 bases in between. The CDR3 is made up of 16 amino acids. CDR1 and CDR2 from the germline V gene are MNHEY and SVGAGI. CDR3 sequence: CASSYSPISFYNEQFF. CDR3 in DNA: TGTGCCAGCAGTTACTCCCCAATTAGCTTCTACAATGAGCAGTTCTTC.

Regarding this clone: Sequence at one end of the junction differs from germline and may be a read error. The CDR3 sequence: CASSPGQHNEQFF. DNA for the CDR3: TGTGCTAGCAGCCCAGGACAGCACAATGAGCAGTTCTTC. The chain links TRBV7-7 to TRBJ2-1, with D possibly matching TRBD1 (6 bases). This CDR3 contains 13 residues. CDR1 and CDR2 from the germline V gene are SSHAT and FNYEAQ (reference sequence).

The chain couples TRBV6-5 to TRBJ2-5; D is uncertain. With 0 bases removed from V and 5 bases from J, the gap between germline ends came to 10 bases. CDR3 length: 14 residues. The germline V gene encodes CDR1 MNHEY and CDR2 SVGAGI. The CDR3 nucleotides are TGTGCCAGCAGTTACTCGAACCCCCGGGAGACCCAGTACTTC. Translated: CASSYSNPRETQYF.

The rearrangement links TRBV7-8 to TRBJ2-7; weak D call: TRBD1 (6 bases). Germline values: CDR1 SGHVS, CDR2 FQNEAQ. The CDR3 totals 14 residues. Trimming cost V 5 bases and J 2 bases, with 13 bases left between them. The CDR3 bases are TGTGCCAGCAGCACAAACAGGGATACCTACGAGCAGTACTTC. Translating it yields CASSTNRDTYEQYF.

The CDR3 nucleotides are TGTGCCAGCAGCCCAACAGGGTCCTACGAGCAGTACTTC. Residues: CASSPTGSYEQYF. The V call is TRBV7-9, the J call TRBJ2-7, with D perhaps matching TRBD1 (6 bases). The germline V and J ends were trimmed by 5 bases and 1 base, with 9 bases remaining between them. The CDR3 contains 13 residues. Germline V gene data show CDR1 as SEHNR and CDR2 as FQNEAQ (reference sequence).

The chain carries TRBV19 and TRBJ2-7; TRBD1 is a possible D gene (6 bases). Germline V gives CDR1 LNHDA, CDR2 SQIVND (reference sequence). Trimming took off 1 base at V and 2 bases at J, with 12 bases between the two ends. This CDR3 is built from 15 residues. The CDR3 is CASSIVWDTAYEQYF. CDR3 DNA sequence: TGTGCCAGTAGTATAGTTTGGGACACCGCCTACGAGCAGTACTTC.

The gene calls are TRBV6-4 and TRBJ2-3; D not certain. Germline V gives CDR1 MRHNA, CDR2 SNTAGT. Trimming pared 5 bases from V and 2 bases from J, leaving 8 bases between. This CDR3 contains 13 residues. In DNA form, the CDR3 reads TGTGCCAGCAGTCTGGAGATCACAGATACGCAGTATTTT. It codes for CASSLEITDTQYF.

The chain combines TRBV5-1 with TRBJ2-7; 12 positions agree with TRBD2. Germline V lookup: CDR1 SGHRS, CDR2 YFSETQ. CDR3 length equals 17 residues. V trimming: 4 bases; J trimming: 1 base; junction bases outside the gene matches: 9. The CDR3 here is CASSARTSGTLSYEQYF. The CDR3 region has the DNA TGCGCCAGCAGCGCGCGGACTAGCGGGACCCTTTCCTACGAGCAGTACTTC.